These T cell receptor beta chains were read from a single sample in a study of T cells in Graves' hyperthyroidism and ophthalmopathy. TCRdb redid the calling of the multiplex PCR reads with MiXCR, one entry per CDR3 protein. This repertoire shows 500,000 to 750,000 distinct CDR3 sequences, 15% to 18% found once; its top ten account for under 7.5%. Sequencing input: blood. Source of these receptors: a woman aged 25 to 39 with Graves' hyperthyroidism. Both conserved end residues are part of each CDR3. Each record gives: clone size, V gene, D gene, CDR3 length, J gene, CDR3 DNA, CDR3 protein. A D gene is named only where the DNA matches it firmly. Rows may omit the clone size; those that give it use once, few, many or a size class.

few	TRBV24-1	TRBD2	16	TRBJ2-7	TGTGCCACCAGTGATCCTGCGAAAAGCGGGAGTTACGAGCAGTACTTC	CATSDPAKSGSYEQYF
.	TRBV27	.	15	TRBJ2-7	TGTGCCAGCAGTTCTTCAGGGCAGATCCGGGACGAGCAGTACTTC	CASSSSGQIRDEQYF
many	TRBV29-1	.	16	TRBJ2-1	TGCAGCGTTGAGCCCTCACGCGGCGGTTCCTACAATGAGCAGTTCTTC	CSVEPSRGGSYNEQFF
few	TRBV5-4	.	14	TRBJ2-1	TGTGCCAGCAGCTTGTATCCAGTTCTCAATGAGCAGTTCTTC	CASSLYPVLNEQFF
.	TRBV12-3/TRBV12-4	.	14	TRBJ1-1	TGTGCCAGCAGTTTAAGGGCGAGGAGCACTGAAGCTTTCTTT	CASSLRARSTEAFF
few	TRBV27	.	15	TRBJ2-3	TGTGCCAGCAGTTGGCGGGGGCTCTACACAGATACGCAGTATTTT	CASSWRGLYTDTQYF
many	TRBV20-1	.	12	TRBJ1-1	TGCAGTGCTACGGGGCAGAACACTGAAGCTTTCTTT	CSATGQNTEAFF
many	TRBV24-1	.	15	TRBJ2-2	TGTGCCACCAGTGGAACAGGGTTGGGCGCCGGGGAGCTGTTTTTT	CATSGTGLGAGELFF
many	TRBV27	.	15	TRBJ1-5	TGTGCCAGCAGCTCAGACCCCGGGGGCAATCAGCCCCAGCATTTT	CASSSDPGGNQPQHF
many	TRBV7-2	TRBD2	15	TRBJ2-7	TGTGCCAGCAGCCGTCTAGCGGGAGGGGCCTACGAGCAGTACTTC	CASSRLAGGAYEQYF
few	TRBV7-3	TRBD2	16	TRBJ2-1	TGTGCCAGCAGCTTCTCTAGCGGGCGGACCTCGGGGGAGCAGTTCTTC	CASSFSSGRTSGEQFF
many	TRBV10-3	.	16	TRBJ1-1	TGTGCCATCAGTGGTCAGGGTTTTTCGGAGAACACTGAAGCTTTCTTT	CAISGQGFSENTEAFF
many	TRBV20-1	TRBD2	15	TRBJ2-3	TGCAGTGCGACCAGGCGCGGGAGGGCAGACGATACGCAGTATTTT	CSATRRGRADDTQYF
few	TRBV14	.	15	TRBJ1-4	TGTGCCAGCAGCTTACGGACAGTGGCTAATGAAAAACTGTTTTTT	CASSLRTVANEKLFF
many	TRBV11-2	.	15	TRBJ2-1	TGTGCCAGCAGCTTAGACGGAGCAGGGGACAATGAGCAGTTCTTC	CASSLDGAGDNEQFF
few	TRBV4-1	TRBD2	17	TRBJ2-1	TGCGCCAGCAGCCCCCCCCGACTAGCGGGAGGGCAGGGTGAGCAGTTCTTC	CASSPPRLAGGQGEQFF
.	TRBV30	.	13	TRBJ1-4	TGTGCCTGGATGATAGGGCCGGGTGAAAAACTGTTTTTT	CAWMIGPGEKLFF
many	TRBV20-1	TRBD1	17	TRBJ1-5	TGCAGTGCTAGACGGTCGGGGACAGGCTATAGCAATCAGCCCCAGCATTTT	CSARRSGTGYSNQPQHF
.	TRBV6-1	TRBD2	14	TRBJ2-7	TGTGCCAGCACCAGGACTAGCTCTGAGGACGAGCAGTACTTC	CASTRTSSEDEQYF
.	TRBV20-1	TRBD2	16	TRBJ2-1	TGCAGTGCTAGAGGGGGCTTTAGCGGGAAGGTCTATGAGCAGTTCTTC	CSARGGFSGKVYEQFF
.	TRBV5-1	TRBD2	14	TRBJ2-7	TGCGCCAGCAGCTTGGTAGCGGGAGCGGGCGAGCAGTACTTC	CASSLVAGAGEQYF
many	TRBV28	.	16	TRBJ2-7	TGTGCCAGCAGTTTTCGGCGGCTAGCGCCAACCTACGAGCAGTACTTC	CASSFRRLAPTYEQYF
many	TRBV7-9	.	11	TRBJ2-7	TGTGCCAGCAGAAAGGGGAACGAGCAGTACTTC	CASRKGNEQYF
.	TRBV20-1	.	14	TRBJ1-5	TGCAGTGCTAGTTTCGAGACAAGCAATCAGCCCCAGCATTTT	CSASFETSNQPQHF
once	TRBV20-1	TRBD2	17	TRBJ2-3	TGCAGTGCGCGGAGAGCCCTAGCGGGAGGCCACACAGATACGCAGTATTTT	CSARRALAGGHTDTQYF
many	TRBV28	.	12	TRBJ2-7	TGTGCCACCCGCCTACAGGGCTACGAGCAGTACTTC	CATRLQGYEQYF
.	TRBV12-3/TRBV12-4	.	13	TRBJ2-2	TGTGCCAGCAGACTCCCGGGGTCCGGGGAGCTGTTTTTT	CASRLPGSGELFF
.	TRBV6-5	TRBD1	16	TRBJ1-5	TGTGCCAGCAGTTCCCCGACAGGGGTGGGGGATCAGCCCCAGCATTTT	CASSSPTGVGDQPQHF
many	TRBV28	.	16	TRBJ1-5	TGTGCCAGCAGTTTAGGGAAAGGGGGGAGAGGACAGCCCCAGCATTTT	CASSLGKGGRGQPQHF